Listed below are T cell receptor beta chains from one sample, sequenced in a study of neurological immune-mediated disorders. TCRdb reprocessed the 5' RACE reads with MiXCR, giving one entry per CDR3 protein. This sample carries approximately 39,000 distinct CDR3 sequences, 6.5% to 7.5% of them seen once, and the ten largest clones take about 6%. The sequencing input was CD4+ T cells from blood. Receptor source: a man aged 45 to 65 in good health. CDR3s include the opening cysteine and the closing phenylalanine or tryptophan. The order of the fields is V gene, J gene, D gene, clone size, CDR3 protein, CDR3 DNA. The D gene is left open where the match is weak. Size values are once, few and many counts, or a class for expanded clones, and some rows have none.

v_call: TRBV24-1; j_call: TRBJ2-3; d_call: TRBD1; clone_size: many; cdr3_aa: CATSPGQGPTDTQYF; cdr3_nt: TGTGCCACCAGTCCGGGACAGGGTCCAACAGATACGCAGTATTTT
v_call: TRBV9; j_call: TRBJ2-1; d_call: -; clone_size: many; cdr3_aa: CASSVGADLSYNEQFF; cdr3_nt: TGTGCCAGCAGCGTAGGAGCGGACCTCTCCTACAATGAGCAGTTCTTC
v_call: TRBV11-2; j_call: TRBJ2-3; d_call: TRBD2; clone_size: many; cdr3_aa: CASSSGLAGGIDTQYF; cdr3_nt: TGTGCCAGCAGCAGTGGACTAGCGGGAGGGATCGATACGCAGTATTTT
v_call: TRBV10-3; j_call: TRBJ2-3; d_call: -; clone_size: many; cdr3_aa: CAISESRDTQYF; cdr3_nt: TGTGCCATCAGTGAGTCGCGAGATACGCAGTATTTT
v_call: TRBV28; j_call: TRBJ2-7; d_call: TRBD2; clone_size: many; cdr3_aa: CASPPAGLGTSGNSSYEQYF; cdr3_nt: TGTGCCAGCCCTCCAGCCGGTTTGGGTACTAGCGGGAATAGCTCCTACGAGCAGTACTTC
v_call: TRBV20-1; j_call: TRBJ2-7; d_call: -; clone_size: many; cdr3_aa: CSARDAWGTVGF; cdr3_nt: TGCAGTGCTAGAGACGCGTGGGGGACGGTCGGTTTC
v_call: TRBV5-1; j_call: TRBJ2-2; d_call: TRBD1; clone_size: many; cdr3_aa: CASSLSGQGRISAGELFF; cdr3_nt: TGCGCCAGCAGCTTGAGCGGACAGGGGCGTATTTCCGCCGGGGAGCTGTTTTTT
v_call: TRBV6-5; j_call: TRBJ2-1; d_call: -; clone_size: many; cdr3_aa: CASSQRWRASYNEQFF; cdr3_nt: TGTGCCAGCAGCCAACGGTGGCGGGCTTCCTACAATGAGCAGTTCTTC
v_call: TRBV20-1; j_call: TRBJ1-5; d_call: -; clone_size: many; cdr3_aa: CSAKRQDFSNQPQHF; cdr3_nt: TGCAGTGCAAAGAGACAAGACTTTAGCAATCAGCCCCAGCATTTT
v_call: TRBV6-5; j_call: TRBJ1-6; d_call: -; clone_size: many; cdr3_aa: CASSYTRGHPFNSPLHF; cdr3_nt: TGTGCCAGCAGTTATACCAGGGGTCACCCGTTTAATTCACCCCTCCACTTT
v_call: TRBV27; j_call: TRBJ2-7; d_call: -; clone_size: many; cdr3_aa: CASSSDSRGEQYF; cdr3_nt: TGTGCCAGCAGTTCAGATAGCAGGGGCGAGCAGTACTTC
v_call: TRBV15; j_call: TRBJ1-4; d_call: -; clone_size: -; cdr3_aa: CATSRSKSEWANEKLFF; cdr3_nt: TGTGCCACCAGCAGGTCGAAGTCGGAATGGGCTAATGAAAAACTGTTTTTT
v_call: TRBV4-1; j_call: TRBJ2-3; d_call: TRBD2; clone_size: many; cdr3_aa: CASNRAGGPGDTQYF; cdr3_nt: TGCGCCAGCAATCGAGCGGGAGGGCCGGGAGATACGCAGTATTTT
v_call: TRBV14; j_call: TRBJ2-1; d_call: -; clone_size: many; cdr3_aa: CASSQGSVSGNEQFF; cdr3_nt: TGTGCCAGCAGCCAAGGGTCCGTTAGCGGCAATGAGCAGTTCTTC
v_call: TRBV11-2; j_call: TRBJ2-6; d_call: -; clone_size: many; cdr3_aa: CASSRPGANVLTF; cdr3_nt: TGTGCCAGCAGCCGCCCTGGGGCCAACGTCCTGACTTTC
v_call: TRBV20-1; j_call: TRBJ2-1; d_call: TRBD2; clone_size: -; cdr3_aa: CSATSGSSYNEQFF; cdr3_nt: TGCAGTGCTACTAGCGGGAGCTCCTACAATGAGCAGTTCTTC
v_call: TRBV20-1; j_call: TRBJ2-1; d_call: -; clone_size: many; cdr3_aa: CSASDRKTYNEQFF; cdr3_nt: TGCAGTGCTTCCGACAGGAAAACTTACAATGAGCAGTTCTTC
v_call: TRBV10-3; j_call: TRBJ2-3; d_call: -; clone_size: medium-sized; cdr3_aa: CATRAGDTQYF; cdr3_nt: TGTGCCACCCGGGCTGGGGATACGCAGTATTTT
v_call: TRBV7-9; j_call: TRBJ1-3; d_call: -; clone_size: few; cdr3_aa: CASSNLGLGDTIYF; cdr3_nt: TGTGCCAGCAGCAACCTCGGACTGGGGGACACCATATATTTT
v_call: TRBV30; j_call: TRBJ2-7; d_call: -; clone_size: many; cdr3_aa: CAWMSAPYEQYF; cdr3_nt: TGTGCCTGGATGAGCGCGCCCTACGAGCAGTACTTC
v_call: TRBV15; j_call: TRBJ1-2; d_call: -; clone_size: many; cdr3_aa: CATSRERAPGGGYTF; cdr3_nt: TGTGCCACCAGCAGAGAGAGGGCCCCGGGGGGTGGCTACACCTTC
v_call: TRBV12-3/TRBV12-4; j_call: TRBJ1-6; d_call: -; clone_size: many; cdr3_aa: CASRPGGPGVNSPLHF; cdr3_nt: TGTGCCAGCAGGCCGGGGGGGCCGGGGGTGAATTCACCCCTCCACTTT
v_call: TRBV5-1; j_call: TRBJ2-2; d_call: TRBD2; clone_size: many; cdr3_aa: CASKERETGELFF; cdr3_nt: TGCGCCAGCAAGGAGCGGGAGACCGGGGAGCTGTTTTTT
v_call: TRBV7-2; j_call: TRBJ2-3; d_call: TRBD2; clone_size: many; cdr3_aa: CASTNPLAGADTQYF; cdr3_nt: TGTGCCAGCACCAACCCTCTAGCGGGGGCTGATACGCAGTATTTT
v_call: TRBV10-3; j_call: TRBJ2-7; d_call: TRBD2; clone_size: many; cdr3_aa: CATGGGDRSYEQYF; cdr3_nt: TGTGCCACCGGGGGGGGGGACCGCTCCTACGAGCAGTACTTC
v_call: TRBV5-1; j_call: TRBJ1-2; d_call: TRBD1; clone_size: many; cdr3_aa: CASSADRVDGYTF; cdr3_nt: TGCGCCAGCAGCGCGGACAGGGTAGACGGCTACACCTTC
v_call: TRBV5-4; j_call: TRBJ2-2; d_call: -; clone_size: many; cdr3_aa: CASSPRERGSTGELFF; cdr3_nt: TGTGCCAGCAGCCCACGAGAGAGGGGGAGCACCGGGGAGCTGTTTTTT
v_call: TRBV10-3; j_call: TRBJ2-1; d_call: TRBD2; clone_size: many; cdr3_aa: CAISEVAGAHEQFF; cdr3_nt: TGTGCCATCAGTGAAGTAGCGGGAGCTCATGAGCAGTTCTTC
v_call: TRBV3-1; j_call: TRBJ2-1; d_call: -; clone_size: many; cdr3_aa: CASSQGFGLASNEQFF; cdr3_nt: TGTGCCAGCAGCCAAGGTTTTGGTCTAGCGAGCAATGAGCAGTTCTTC
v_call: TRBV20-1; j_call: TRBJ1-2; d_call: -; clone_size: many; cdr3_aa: CSARGHVSYGYTF; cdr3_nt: TGCAGTGCTAGAGGGCACGTATCTTATGGCTACACCTTC
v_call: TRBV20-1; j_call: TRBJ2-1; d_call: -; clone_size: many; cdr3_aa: CSAREQTTNYNEQFF; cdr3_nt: TGCAGTGCTAGGGAACAAACTACAAATTACAATGAGCAGTTCTTC